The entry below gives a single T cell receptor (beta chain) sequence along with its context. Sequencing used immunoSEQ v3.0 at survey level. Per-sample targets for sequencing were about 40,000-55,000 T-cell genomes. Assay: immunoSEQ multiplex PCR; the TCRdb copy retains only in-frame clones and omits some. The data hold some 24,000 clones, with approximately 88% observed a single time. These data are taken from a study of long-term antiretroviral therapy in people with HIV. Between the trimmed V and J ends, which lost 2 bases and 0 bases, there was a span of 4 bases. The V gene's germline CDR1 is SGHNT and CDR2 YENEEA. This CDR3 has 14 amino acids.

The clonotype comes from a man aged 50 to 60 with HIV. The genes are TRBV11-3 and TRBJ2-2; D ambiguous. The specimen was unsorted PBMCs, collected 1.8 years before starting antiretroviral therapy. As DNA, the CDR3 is TGTGCCAGCAGCTTAACATCGAACACCGGGGAGCTGTTTTTT. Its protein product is CASSLTSNTGELFF.